A single sample gave rise to the 30 T cell receptor beta chains below, sequenced in a study of blood T cell repertoires in COVID-19. Profiling relied on immunoSEQ multiplex PCR, and the TCRdb table lists in-frame clones only, not all of them. The sample includes about 130,000 clones, about 85% of them seen just once. The sequencing sample was made of peripheral blood. These receptors were collected from a man between 65 and 79 years old with acute or convalescent COVID-19.

V is TRBV28 and J is TRBJ1-2; possible D gene TRBD1, 5 bases. Germline V gene data show CDR1 as MDHEN and CDR2 as SYDVKM. This CDR3 spans 13 amino acids. Trimming pared 5 bases from V and 4 bases from J, leaving 11 bases between. This CDR3 reads CASSTLTVYGYTF. For the CDR3, the DNA is TGTGCCAGCAGTACCCTGACAGTCTATGGCTACACCTTC.

V gene TRBV7-3 combines with J gene TRBJ1-1; no firm D call. This CDR3 has 13 residues. CDR1 and CDR2 from the germline V gene are SGHTA and FQGTGA. With 3 bases removed from V and 0 bases from J, the gap between germline ends came to 5 bases. CDR3 in amino acids: CASSFQLNTEAFF. The CDR3 DNA reads TGTGCCAGCAGCTTTCAATTGAACACTGAAGCTTTCTTT.

The chain couples TRBV27 to TRBJ2-7; D is perhaps TRBD1 (5 bases). Germline V gives CDR1 MNHEY, CDR2 SMNVEV (reference sequence). The CDR3 runs to 13 residues. V lost 5 bases to trimming and J lost 3 bases, with 11 bases between them. The CDR3 DNA sequence: TGTGCCAGCAGTAGGGGCCCTGACTACGAGCAGTACTTC. Amino acids: CASSRGPDYEQYF.

The chain recombines TRBV5-1 with TRBJ1-4, with D uncertain. Germline V gives CDR1 SGHRS, CDR2 YFSETQ. With 5 bases removed from V and 5 bases from J, the gap between germline ends came to 10 bases. The CDR3 is 13 residues long. Here the CDR3 reads CASRRPENEKLFF. CDR3 nucleotide sequence: TGCGCCAGCAGACGTCCAGAAAATGAAAAACTGTTTTTT.

The gene calls are TRBV3-1 (or the pseudogene TRBV3-2) and TRBJ1-5; D possibly corresponds to TRBD1 (5 bases). Per germline, CDR1 LGHDT and CDR2 YNNKEL (reference sequence). There are 15 residues in the CDR3. Between the trimmed V and J ends, which lost 4 bases and 0 bases, there was a span of 10 bases. CDR3 nucleotide sequence: TGTGCCAGCAGCCGGGGCCCTTATAGCAATCAGCCCCAGCATTTT. Its translation: CASSRGPYSNQPQHF.

The genes are TRBV4-1 and TRBJ2-4; 8 bases are shared with TRBD1. Germline CDR1 MGHRA, CDR2 YSYEKL. The CDR3 has 19 amino acids. J was trimmed by 0 bases and V by 0 bases; bases with no gene match: 10. DNA for the CDR3: TGCGCCAGCAGCCAAGATAATCCAGGGGGCGGGTTAGCCAAAAACATTCAGTACTTC. Translated, it gives CASSQDNPGGGLAKNIQYF.

This clone was detected once. The genes are TRBV4-1 and TRBJ2-3; 10 bases are a match to TRBD1. The trim removed 0 bases at V and 3 bases at J, leaving 6 bases unmatched. Per the germline V gene, CDR1 is MGHRA and CDR2 is YSYEKL. The CDR3 length is 17 residues. The CDR3 nucleotides are TGCGCCAGCAGCCAAGAAAGGGACAGGGGTGGGACAGATACGCAGTATTTT. This gives the protein CASSQERDRGGTDTQYF.

This chain uses TRBV27 with TRBJ2-7; 7 bases line up with TRBD2. Germline trimming cut 9 bases from V and 6 bases from J; bases unmatched to any gene: 8. Looked up from germline, CDR1 is MNHEY and CDR2 is SMNVEV (reference sequence). The CDR3 contains 12 residues. Here the CDR3 DNA reads TGTGCCAGTAGTACCGGGGGGTCCGAGCAGTACTTC. This codes for CASSTGGSEQYF.

V gene TRBV6-5 combines with J gene TRBJ1-1, with D unclear. V lost 4 bases and J lost 4, with 10 bases in between. The length of the CDR3 is 13 residues. CDR1 is MNHEY and CDR2 is SVGAGI in the germline V gene. The CDR3 DNA sequence: TGTGCCAGCAGTTTTGAACAGTTCACTGAAGCTTTCTTT. Its protein is CASSFEQFTEAFF.

The rearrangement links TRBV4-2 to TRBJ1-6; D call uncertain. The V gene lost 1 base and the J gene lost 9 bases, with 7 bases spanning the gap. This CDR3 region has 13 residues. Germline CDR1 LGHNA, CDR2 YNFKEQ. Here the CDR3 DNA reads TGTGCCAGCAGCCAAGGGAGGGTTTCACCCCTCCACTTT. It encodes CASSQGRVSPLHF.

The rearrangement joins TRBV5-4 to TRBJ2-2; D possibly corresponds to TRBD2 (6 bases). The CDR3 spans 16 residues. V was clipped by 2 bases and J by 0 bases, with 11 bases between them. Germline V gives CDR1 SGHNT, CDR2 YYREEE (reference sequence). In DNA, the CDR3 is TGTGCCAGCAGCTTCCGAGCGGGCCCGAACACCGGGGAGCTGTTTTTT. Translating gives CASSFRAGPNTGELFF.

The CDR3 loop is CASSHTTGHTGYTF. The CDR3 DNA is TGTGCCAGCAGCCACACGACAGGACACACTGGCTACACCTTC. The J gene is TRBJ1-2, the V gene TRBV3-1 (or the pseudogene TRBV3-2); D possibly corresponds to TRBD1 (6 bases). V lost 3 bases and J 7 bases, leaving 15 bases between the germline ends. The CDR3 runs 14 residues. Germline V gene sequence: CDR1 LGHDT, CDR2 YNNKEL (reference sequence).

The chain is built from TRBV9 and TRBJ2-2; 7 bases are a match to TRBD1. The germline V gene has CDR1 SGDLS and CDR2 YYNGEE. V trimming: 0 bases; J trimming: 4 bases; junction bases outside the gene matches: 3. The CDR3 length is 15 residues. The CDR3, as DNA: TGTGCCAGCAGCGTAGCTGGGACAGCCACCGGGGAGCTGTTTTTT. It specifies CASSVAGTATGELFF. Drawing the rest from reference TRBV9 and TRBJ2-2, the complete variable domain is DSGVTQTPKHLITATGQRVTLRCSPRSGDLSVYWYQQSLDQGLQFLIQYYNGEERAKGNILERFSAQQFPDLHSELNLSSLELGDSALYFCASSVAGTATGELFFGEGSRLTVL.

The chain uses TRBV7-9 and TRBJ2-7, with TRBD1 identical over 8 bases. Germline V gene sequence: CDR1 SEHNR, CDR2 FQNEAQ (reference sequence). The CDR3 has 14 amino acids. Trimming cost V 5 bases and J 6 bases; bases outside gene matches: 9. The CDR3 nucleotides are TGTGCCAGCAGCCCTCGTGTACAGGGGGTCGAGCAGTACTTC. Translating gives CASSPRVQGVEQYF.

The chain uses TRBV18 and TRBJ1-4; D is undetermined. The CDR3 spans 13 residues. Trimming took off 4 bases at V and 6 bases at J, with 9 bases between the two ends. From germline, CDR1 is KGHSH and CDR2 LQKENI. This CDR3 reads CASSRSADEKLFF. The CDR3 DNA follows: TGTGCCAGCTCACGGTCCGCAGATGAAAAACTGTTTTTT.

This clone has only a few counts. The rearrangement links TRBV10-2 to TRBJ1-5, with TRBD1 identical over 10 bases. Looked up from germline, CDR1 is WSHSY and CDR2 is SAAADI. After removal of 4 bases from V and 4 bases from J, the junction contained 7 bases not matched to a gene. The CDR3 is made up of 16 amino acids. The CDR3 loop reads CASSATGQGINQPQHF. The DNA of the CDR3 is TGCGCCAGCAGTGCGACGGGACAGGGGATAAATCAGCCCCAGCATTTT.

The chain is built from TRBV4-1 and TRBJ2-7, with 9 bases fitting TRBD1. The CDR3 runs to 15 residues. Losses at the gene ends were 3 bases for V and 6 bases for J; bases not matched to a gene: 9. Germline-derived CDR1 and CDR2 are MGHRA and YSYEKL. CDR3 loop: CASSHPTGGFFEQYF. CDR3 sequence (DNA): TGCGCCAGCAGCCATCCTACAGGGGGCTTTTTCGAGCAGTACTTC.

The chain links TRBV23-1 to TRBJ2-7, with 8 bases matching TRBD1. TRBV23-1 is an ORF; its function is uncertain. The CDR3 extends over 14 amino acids. The V and J ends lost 4 bases and 2 bases, in that order; junction bases with no gene match: 4. The CDR3 is CASSRGTGAYEQYF. The CDR3 coding sequence is TGCGCCAGCAGTCGTGGGACAGGAGCCTACGAGCAGTACTTC.

This chain joins TRBV6-6 and TRBJ2-2, with 10 bases lining up with TRBD1. The V segment lost 7 bases and the J segment 7 bases; nucleotides outside the gene matches: 6. CDR3 length: 14 residues. Germline V CDR1 and CDR2: MNHNY, SVGAGI (reference sequence). The CDR3 region is CASIGQGVGGELFF. DNA for the CDR3: TGTGCCAGCATTGGACAGGGGGTCGGCGGGGAGCTGTTTTTT.

V and J are TRBV18 and TRBJ1-6; 7 nucleotides line up with TRBD1. There are 15 residues in the CDR3. Germline V gene lookup returns CDR1 KGHSH and CDR2 LQKENI. The ends lost 0 bases at V and 6 bases at J; junction bases unmatched: 2. Here the CDR3 reads CASSPPTGINSPLHF. The CDR3 DNA follows: TGTGCCAGCTCACCACCGACAGGGATTAATTCACCCCTCCACTTT.

The chain employs TRBV5-4 and TRBJ2-5, with D possibly TRBD1 on 7 matching bases. V was trimmed by 4 bases and J by 1 base, leaving 11 bases between them. This CDR3 spans 14 amino acids. Germline V gene lookup returns CDR1 SGHNT and CDR2 YYREEE (reference sequence). CDR3 loop: CASSAGTAQETQYF. The CDR3 DNA reads TGTGCCAGCAGCGCGGGGACAGCCCAAGAGACCCAGTACTTC.

J is TRBJ2-3 and V is TRBV11-2; D call uncertain. CDR3 length: 14 amino acids. V lost 0 bases to trimming and J lost 6 bases, with 10 bases between them. Germline V gene sequence: CDR1 SGHAT, CDR2 FQNNGV. The DNA of the CDR3 is TGTGCCAGCAGCTTAGATCCTAGTAGTGATACGCAGTATTTT. Its translation: CASSLDPSSDTQYF.

The V gene is TRBV2, the J gene TRBJ1-1, with D possibly matching TRBD1 (6 bases). The germline gives CDR1 SNHLY, CDR2 FYNNEI. The CDR3 covers 14 residues. Trimming cost V 5 bases and J 4 bases, with 14 bases left between them. CDR3 loop: CASSLTGQSTEAFF. The CDR3 bases are TGTGCCAGCAGTTTAACTGGACAGAGCACTGAAGCTTTCTTT.

The CDR3 reads CASSPSSSREADTQYF. The CDR3, as DNA: TGTGCCAGCTCACCATCTTCGTCCAGGGAGGCAGATACGCAGTATTTT. The rearrangement joins TRBV18 to TRBJ2-3, with D possibly matching TRBD2 (6 bases). The CDR3 spans 16 residues. Germline V gene lookup returns CDR1 KGHSH and CDR2 LQKENI. Trimming removed 2 bases from V and 4 bases from J, with 16 bases in between.

The V call is TRBV5-1, the J call TRBJ2-1; 7 bases map to TRBD2. This CDR3 has 14 amino acids. V dropped 5 bases and J dropped 3; count of bases not matched to a gene: 5. Germline V gene data show CDR1 as SGHRS and CDR2 as YFSETQ. CDR3 DNA sequence: TGCGCCAGCAGTCAGCGGGGCAACTACAATGAGCAGTTCTTC. The encoded protein is CASSQRGNYNEQFF.

This sequence joins TRBV7-2 and TRBJ1-2; D uncertain. CDR3 size: 14 residues. Deletions cut 0 bases from V and 0 bases from J, with 5 bases between. Germline V gene data show CDR1 as SGHTA and CDR2 as FQGNSA. The CDR3 protein is CASSLAAANYGYTF. The CDR3 DNA follows: TGTGCCAGCAGCTTAGCGGCAGCTAACTATGGCTACACCTTC.

This chain joins TRBV2 and TRBJ1-5, with 7 bases that match TRBD1. The ends lost 5 bases at V and 6 bases at J; junction bases unmatched: 4. Germline values: CDR1 SNHLY, CDR2 FYNNEI. This CDR3 comprises 13 residues. CDR3 region: CASSSDRAQPQHF. Written as DNA, the CDR3 is TGTGCCAGCAGTTCCGACAGGGCTCAGCCCCAGCATTTT.

The rearrangement uses TRBV10-3 and TRBJ1-2; D unclear. Germline CDR1 ENHRY, CDR2 SYGVKD. V was shortened by 7 bases and J by 8 bases, with 23 bases between the two germline ends. The CDR3 consists of 15 residues. The CDR3: CAIKSTILRGWGYTF. For the CDR3, the DNA is TGTGCCATCAAATCTACGATCCTCCGGGGTTGGGGCTACACCTTC.

This clone was counted only a few times. V gene TRBV2 combines with J gene TRBJ2-7, with 7 positions matching TRBD2. The V segment lost 5 bases and the J segment 1 base; nucleotides outside the gene matches: 5. This CDR3 spans 14 amino acids. Germline V CDR1 and CDR2: SNHLY, FYNNEI. The CDR3 region has the DNA TGTGCCAGCAGTTACCAGGGAGGGTCCTACGAGCAGTACTTC. Its protein product is CASSYQGGSYEQYF.

CDR3 bases: TGCAGCACCGGAGAGGAGGGAACCAACTATGGCTACACCTTC. Translated: CSTGEEGTNYGYTF. The chain couples TRBV29-1 to TRBJ1-2; D remains unclear. V lost 8 bases and J lost 2, with 18 bases in between. The CDR3 loop spans 14 amino acids. Looked up from germline, CDR1 is SQVTM and CDR2 is ANQGSEA.